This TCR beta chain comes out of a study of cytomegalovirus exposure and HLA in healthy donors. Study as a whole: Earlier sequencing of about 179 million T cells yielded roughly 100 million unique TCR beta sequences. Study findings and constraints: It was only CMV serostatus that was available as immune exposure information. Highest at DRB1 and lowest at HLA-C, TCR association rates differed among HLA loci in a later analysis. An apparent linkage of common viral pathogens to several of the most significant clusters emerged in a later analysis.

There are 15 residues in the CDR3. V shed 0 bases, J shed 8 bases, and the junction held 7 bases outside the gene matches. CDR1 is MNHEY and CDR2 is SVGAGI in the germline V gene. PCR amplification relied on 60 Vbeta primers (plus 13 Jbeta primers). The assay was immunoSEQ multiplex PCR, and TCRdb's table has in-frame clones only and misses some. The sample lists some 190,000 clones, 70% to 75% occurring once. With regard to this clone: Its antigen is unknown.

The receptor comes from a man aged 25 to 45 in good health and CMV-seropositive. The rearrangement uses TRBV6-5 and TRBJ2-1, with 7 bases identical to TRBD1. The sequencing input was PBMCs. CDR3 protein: CASSYSGGAADEQFF. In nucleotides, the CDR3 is TGTGCCAGCAGTTACTCAGGGGGCGCCGCGGATGAGCAGTTCTTC.